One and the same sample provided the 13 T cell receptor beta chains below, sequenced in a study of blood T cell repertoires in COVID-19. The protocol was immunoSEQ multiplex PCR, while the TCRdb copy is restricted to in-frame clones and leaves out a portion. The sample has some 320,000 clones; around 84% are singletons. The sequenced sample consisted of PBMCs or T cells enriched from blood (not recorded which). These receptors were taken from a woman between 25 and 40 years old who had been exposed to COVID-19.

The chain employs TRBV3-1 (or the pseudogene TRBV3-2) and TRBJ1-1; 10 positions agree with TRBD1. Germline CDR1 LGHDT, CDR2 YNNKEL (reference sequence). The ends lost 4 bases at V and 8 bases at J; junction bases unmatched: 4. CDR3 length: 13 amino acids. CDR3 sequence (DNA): TGTGCCAGCAGCCGACGACAGGGGGCGGAAGCTTTCTTT. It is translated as CASSRRQGAEAFF.

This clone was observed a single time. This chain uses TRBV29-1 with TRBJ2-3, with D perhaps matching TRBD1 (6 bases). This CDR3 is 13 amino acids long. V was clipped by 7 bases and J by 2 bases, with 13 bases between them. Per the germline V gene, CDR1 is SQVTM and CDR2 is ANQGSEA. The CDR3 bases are TGCAGCGCCGGACAGTATATCACAGATACGCAGTATTTT. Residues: CSAGQYITDTQYF.

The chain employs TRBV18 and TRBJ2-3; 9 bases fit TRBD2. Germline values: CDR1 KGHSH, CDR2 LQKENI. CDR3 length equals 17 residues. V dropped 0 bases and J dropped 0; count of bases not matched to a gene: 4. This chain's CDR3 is CASSPPASGTSTDTQYF. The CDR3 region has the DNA TGTGCCAGCTCACCACCGGCTAGCGGGACTAGCACAGATACGCAGTATTTT.

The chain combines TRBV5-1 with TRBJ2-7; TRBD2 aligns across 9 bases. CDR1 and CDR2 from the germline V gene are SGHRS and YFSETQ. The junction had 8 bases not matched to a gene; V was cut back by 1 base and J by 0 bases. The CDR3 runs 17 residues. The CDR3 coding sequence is TGCGCCAGCAGCTTGATGGGGGCAGCGGGGGGCTCCTACGAGCAGTACTTC. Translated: CASSLMGAAGGSYEQYF.

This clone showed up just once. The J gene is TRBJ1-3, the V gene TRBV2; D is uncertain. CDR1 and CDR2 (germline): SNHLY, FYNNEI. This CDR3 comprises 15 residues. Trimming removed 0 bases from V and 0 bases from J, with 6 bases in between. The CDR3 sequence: CASSEAGASGNTIYF. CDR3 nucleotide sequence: TGTGCCAGCAGTGAAGCAGGAGCCTCTGGAAACACCATATATTTT.

CDR3 sequence reads: CASSAWYQETQYF. Here the CDR3 DNA reads TGTGCCAGCAGCGCGTGGTACCAAGAGACCCAGTACTTC. The genes are TRBV5-6 and TRBJ2-5; D gene ambiguous. CDR3 length equals 13 residues. Germline-derived CDR1 and CDR2 are SGHDT and YYEEEE. The V gene lost 4 bases and the J gene lost 0 bases, with 7 bases spanning the gap.

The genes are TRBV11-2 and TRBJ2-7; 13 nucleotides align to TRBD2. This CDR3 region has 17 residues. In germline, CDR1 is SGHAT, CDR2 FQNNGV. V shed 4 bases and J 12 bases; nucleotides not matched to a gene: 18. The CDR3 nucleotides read TGTGCCAGCAGCTATGGGACCGGGACTAGCGGGAACGGGGCGCTGTACTTC. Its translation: CASSYGTGTSGNGALYF.

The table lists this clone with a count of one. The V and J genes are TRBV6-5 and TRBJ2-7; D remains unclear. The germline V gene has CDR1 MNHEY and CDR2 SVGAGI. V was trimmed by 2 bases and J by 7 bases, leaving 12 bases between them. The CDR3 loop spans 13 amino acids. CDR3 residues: CASSYGENREQYF. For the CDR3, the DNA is TGTGCCAGCAGTTACGGAGAGAACCGGGAGCAGTACTTC.

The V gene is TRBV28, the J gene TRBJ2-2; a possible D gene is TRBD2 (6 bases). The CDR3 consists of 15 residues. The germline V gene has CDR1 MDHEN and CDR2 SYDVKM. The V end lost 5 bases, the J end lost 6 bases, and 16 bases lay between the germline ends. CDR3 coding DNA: TGTGCCAGCAGTCCGTGGGAGTGGGGGGCCGGGGAGCTGTTTTTT. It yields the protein CASSPWEWGAGELFF.

CDR3 bases: TGTGCCAGCAGTTACTCGAGGGGAGGTCAGCCCCAGCATTTT. Its protein is CASSYSRGGQPQHF. The rearrangement links TRBV6-2 or TRBV6-3 to TRBJ1-5; maybe TRBD1 (5 bases). Trimming cost V 0 bases and J 6 bases, with 9 bases left between them. The V gene's germline CDR1 is MNHEY and CDR2 SVGEGT. This CDR3 is 14 amino acids long.

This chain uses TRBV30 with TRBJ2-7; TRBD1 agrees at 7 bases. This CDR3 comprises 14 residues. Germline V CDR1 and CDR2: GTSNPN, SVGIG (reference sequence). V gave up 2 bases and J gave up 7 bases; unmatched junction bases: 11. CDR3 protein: CAWSKGAGGIEQYF. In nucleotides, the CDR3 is TGTGCCTGGAGTAAGGGCGCAGGGGGTATAGAGCAGTACTTC.

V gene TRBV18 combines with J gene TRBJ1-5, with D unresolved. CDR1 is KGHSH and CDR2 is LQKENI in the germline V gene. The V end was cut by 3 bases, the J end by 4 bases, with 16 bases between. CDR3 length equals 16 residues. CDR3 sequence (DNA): TGTGCCAGCTCACCTCCGACTCCGGCGGGGAATCAGCCCCAGCATTTT. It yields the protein CASSPPTPAGNQPQHF.

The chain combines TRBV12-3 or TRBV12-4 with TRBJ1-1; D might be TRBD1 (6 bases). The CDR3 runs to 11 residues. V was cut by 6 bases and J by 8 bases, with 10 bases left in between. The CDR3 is CASRADREAFF. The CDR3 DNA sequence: TGTGCCAGCAGGGCTGACAGGGAAGCTTTCTTT.